This T cell receptor beta chain was sequenced for a study of blood T cell repertoires in COVID-19 (dated by TCRdb to the early 2020s). With respect to the entire study: Samples from collaborators originated in the United States, Italy and Spain and spanned both the acute and convalescent phases of COVID-19. Where available, HLA class I and class II types were taken from metadata supplied by the sample provider and were not determined by assay-based typing. The repertoires were released in a freely available public database meant as a resource for research on the immune response to SARS-CoV-2. The prospective study material was composed of cDNA or gDNA derived from T cells, B-cell-depleted T cells, or PBMCs. The dataset comprised deeply sampled blood TCRbeta repertoires from subjects exposed to, actively infected with, or recovered from COVID-19. Sample metadata almost always included a de-identified subject ID, COVID-19 status, age in years and sex. Samples were obtained from the ongoing ImmuneRACE study (first 160 participants) and from some 1,200 subjects provided by 6 global collaborators.

TCRbeta CDR3 regions were amplified from genomic DNA using the immunoSEQ Assay, a bias-controlled multiplex PCR. In the original analysis: The number of nucleated cells in each sample was estimated by amplification of reference gene primers within the assay. To quantify the absolute abundance of each unique TCRbeta CDR3 rearrangement, sequence reads were collapsed and filtered. For each sample, productive Simpson clonality was calculated as the square root of Simpson's diversity index over productive rearrangements. In TCRdb, the immuneACCESS table is reduced to in-frame sequences with V and J assigned. These tables do not hold every clone; where another copy was compared, an unresolved V gene accounts for under half, and the others remain unexplained. V, J and clone size were drawn from that table, and D and trimming were deduced from the DNA. The sample table holds 95,000 to 100,000 clones, of which around 92% were seen once. Together, the top ten hold 5.7% of the sample.

Whole blood was collected in K2EDTA tubes by collaborating institutions according to the institutions' own protocols. Collaborator samples were shipped for TCRbeta analysis as frozen whole blood, isolated PBMCs, or DNA extracted from either sample type. Overall study outcomes, separate from this receptor: Clinical and demographic metadata were provided uncurated, with the amount varying by source and participant.

A remark on this clone: Its antigen remains unidentified. One base away there is no much larger clone; base qualities are not given.

Reading from cysteine to phenylalanine, the CDR3 counts 17 amino acids. Just the 51-base CDR3 DNA is kept, in frame starting at base 1. Unmatched junction bases come to 12, with V trimmed by 0 bases and J by 6 bases. Looking up the germline V gene yields CDR1 MGHRA and CDR2 YSYEKL. This chain joins TRBV4-1 to TRBJ2-3, and 7 bases in between align with TRBD2. Source material: peripheral blood. The sequence came from a man aged 45-60 years with active COVID-19. The bases are TGCGCCAGCAGCCAAGATCGCGGGAGTCCCAAAGGGGATACGCAGTATTTT. Its amino acids are CASSQDRGSPKGDTQYF.